One T cell receptor (beta chain) is described in this entry. Its antigen has not been determined. One end of the junction varies from germline; a read error may be responsible. Bulk unsorted tissue served as the source for RNA extraction, and RNA quality was assessed using a NanoDrop ND-1000 and an Agilent 2100. Donors were newly diagnosed lung cancer patients admitted for thoracic surgery in China between August and November 2014, without prior chemotherapy. Patients with previous radiotherapy or chemotherapy, or with another concurrent cancer, were excluded from the study. Surgical tissue pieces of about 1-2.2 cm3 were preserved in RNAlater solution and stored at -80 °C until use. The data were obtained in a study of tumor and adjacent non-tumor tissue in lung cancer (dated by TCRdb to about 2018). For context, the study as a whole: By cancer type, the cohort comprised under 15 adenocarcinoma patients, a couple of squamous cell carcinoma patients and 1 small cell lung cancer patient. TCRbeta CDR3 sequencing was performed on approximately 30 paired specimens, with one tumor sample and one normal lung sample collected per patient. The 15 enrolled patients, of whom some 10 were men and 5 were women, were aged roughly 31 to 80 years and were diagnosed with TNM stage I to III disease. The study compared bulk TCRbeta repertoires between lung tumor tissue and matched distant non-tumor lung tissue from fewer than 18 lung cancer patients. A total of 95 million to 150 million productive TCRbeta reads were generated by sequencing, corresponding to an average of roughly 4 million reads per sample. Study-wide findings and limitations: TCR diversity was significantly higher in younger patients, and higher tumor TCR diversity was associated with shorter overall and disease-free survival. Neither the sequencing platform nor unique molecular identifiers are mentioned in the methods. Tumor tissue showed significantly higher TCR diversity (inverse Simpson) than normal lung tissue, at about 400 vs 150 (P = 0.0075, Mann-Whitney U test). Only around 15 patients were included in the cohort, and the need for larger samples and more detailed clinical data was noted by the authors. A significantly larger cumulative share of the repertoire was made up by the top 100 clones in normal lung than in tumor tissue. Because peripheral blood was not sequenced, blood TCRbeta repertoires in the lung cancer patients of the study were not examined.

The library was made by multiplex PCR. Instrument on record: Illumina HiSeq 2500. TCRbeta libraries were built by three rounds of nested PCR using primers (Table S4), following protocols modified from ARM-PCR. Before sequencing, PCR products of 200-500 bp were cut from the gel and purified using the QIAquick gel extraction kit. Regarding the original processing steps: Reads were cleaned using Trimmomatic, were merged into complete CDR3 sequences using FLASH, and were assigned to V(D)J germline segments using MiTCR. Clonal diversity was computed as the inverse Simpson's index with VDJtools. Productive reads were defined as in-frame sequences without a premature stop codon. TCRdb reran the public reads through fastp at Q25 and MiXCR, keeping productive beta chains. CDR3 protein duplicates are merged, each entry listing the most common genes and DNA. TCRdb's processing, not the authors', yielded these V and J calls. The sample yields 65,000 to 95,000 distinct CDR3 sequences; 75% to 90% were counted once. Of the sample, roughly 14% is held by the ten largest clones.

CDR1 and CDR2 (SGHRS, YFSETQ) derive from the germline V gene. The CDR3 numbers 14 residues from cysteine through phenylalanine. Only the CDR3 DNA stays, 42 bases, in frame from base 1. This chain is built from TRBV5-1 and TRBJ2-5, with TRBD1 matching 10 junction bases. This sequence originates from a woman aged 45-65 years with non-small cell lung cancer. The source material was lung tumor tissue. CDR3 protein: CASILWTGGETQYF. The nucleotides read TGCGCCAGCATCTTGTGGACAGGGGGAGAAACCCAGTACTTC.